The entry below gives a single T cell receptor (beta chain) sequence along with its context. The antigen remains unidentified. These data are taken from a study of STAT5B mutations in CD4+ large granular lymphocyte leukemia. Sequenced by immunoSEQ multiplex PCR; TCRdb stores in-frame clones only, minus some. Here the sample spans about 33,000 clones, around 76% being singletons. Findings and caveats of the study: Compared with healthy controls (2/35), patient top clones favored TRBV06 (8/27).

This CDR3 contains 13 residues. The V gene lost 11 bases and the J gene lost 4 bases, with 15 bases spanning the gap. CDR1 and CDR2 (germline): MNHNS, SASEGT. This chain joins TRBV6-1 and TRBJ1-5; a weak D match, TRBD1 (6 bases). The sequence was collected from a human donor in good health. Sequences were obtained from CD4+ T cells from blood buffy coats. Here the CDR3 reads CAGRGSGNQPQHF. In nucleotides, the CDR3 is TGTGCCGGGAGGGGGTCGGGGAATCAGCCCCAGCATTTT.